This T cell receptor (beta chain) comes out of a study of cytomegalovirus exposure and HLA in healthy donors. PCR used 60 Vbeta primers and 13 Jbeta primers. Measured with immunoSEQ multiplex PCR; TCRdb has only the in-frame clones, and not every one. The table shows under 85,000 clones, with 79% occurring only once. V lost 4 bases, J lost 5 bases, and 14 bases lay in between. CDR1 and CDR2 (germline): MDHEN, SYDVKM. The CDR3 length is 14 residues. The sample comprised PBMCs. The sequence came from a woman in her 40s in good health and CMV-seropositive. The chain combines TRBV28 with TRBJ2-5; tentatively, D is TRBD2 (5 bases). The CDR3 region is CASSSWEISETQYF. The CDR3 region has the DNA TGTGCCAGCAGTTCCTGGGAGATATCGGAGACCCAGTACTTC.